These 14 T cell receptor beta chains were sequenced from one sample in a study of tumor and adjacent non-tumor tissue in lung cancer. The template was RNA from unsorted bulk tissue. This non-tumor lung sample came from over 3 cm beyond the tumor edge. Three rounds of nested PCR, following a modified ARM-PCR protocol, produced the TCRbeta library. TCRdb redid the calling of the multiplex PCR reads with MiXCR, one entry per CDR3 protein. The sample includes some 51,000 distinct CDR3 sequences, around 60% of them seen just once. Sequenced sample: distant non-tumor lung tissue. Receptors originate from a woman aged 70-85 years with non-small cell lung cancer.

This chain links TRBV6-6 with TRBJ2-3, with a tentative D call TRBD2 (6 bases). This CDR3 has 15 residues. The germline gives CDR1 MNHNY, CDR2 SVGAGI (reference sequence). V was shortened by 7 bases and J by 2 bases, with 16 bases between the two germline ends. The CDR3: CASTRSSDNTDTQYF. The CDR3 nucleotides read TGTGCCAGCACCCGATCTAGCGACAACACAGATACGCAGTATTTT.

This clonotype ranks as medium-sized. The genes are TRBV10-2 and TRBJ2-7; no reliable D call. The CDR3 totals 11 residues. V lost 5 bases and J lost 0, with 2 bases in between. The V gene's germline CDR1 is WSHSY and CDR2 SAAADI. The CDR3 sequence: CASSSSYEQYF. The CDR3 nucleotides read TGCGCCAGCAGTTCCTCCTACGAGCAGTACTTC.

About this clonotype itself: The junction shows a germline mismatch at one end, possibly a read error. This chain connects TRBV5-4 to TRBJ2-5; perhaps TRBD2 as D (6 bases). The germline gives CDR1 SGHNT, CDR2 YYREEE (reference sequence). CDR3 length equals 14 residues. The CDR3 region has the DNA TGTGTCAGCTGCCCGGGACTTGGCGAAGAGACCCAGTACTTC. This sequence encodes CVSCPGLGEETQYF.

The chain links TRBV12-3 or TRBV12-4 to TRBJ2-3; D possibly corresponds to TRBD1 (5 bases). CDR3 length: 13 residues. CDR3 protein: CVRSVSGIDTQYF. The DNA of the CDR3 is TGTGTCCGCAGTGTCTCAGGGATAGATACGCAGTATTTT.

This clonotype was counted at least ten times. The rearrangement uses TRBV20-1 and TRBJ2-4; D unresolved. Trimming took 3 bases from V and 0 from J, leaving 6 bases between them. CDR1 DFQATT and CDR2 SNEGSKA come from the germline V gene (reference sequence). This CDR3 is built from 13 residues. CDR3 DNA: TGCAGTGCTAGGGGGATAGCCAAAAACATTCAGTACTTC. As protein: CSARGIAKNIQYF.

This clonotype came up many times. The chain carries TRBV6-1 and TRBJ2-2; D not resolved. The CDR3 runs 13 residues. Trimming took 7 bases from V and 2 from J, leaving 8 bases between them. Germline lookup yields CDR1 MNHNS and CDR2 SASEGT. CDR3 residues: CASTSLNTGELFF. In nucleotides, the CDR3 is TGTGCCAGCACGTCACTTAACACCGGGGAGCTGTTTTTT.

The chain uses TRBV5-6 and TRBJ2-3; D perhaps matches TRBD1 (6 bases). The CDR3 loop spans 15 amino acids. V was trimmed by 4 bases and J by 5 bases, leaving 17 bases between them. Germline values: CDR1 SGHDT, CDR2 YYEEEE. In DNA form, the CDR3 reads TGTGCCAGCAGCATGCCCGGACAGCACAGAGATACGCAGTATTTT. It codes for CASSMPGQHRDTQYF.

Notes on this clonotype: A read error may be the cause here, since a much bigger clone is one base away. It is likely a read error, because the conserved phenylalanine at the end of the CDR3 is missing. The chain joins TRBV28 to TRBJ2-3; D could derive from TRBD1 or TRBD2 (5 bases each). Trimming pared 7 bases from V and 0 bases from J, leaving 14 bases between. The CDR3 loop spans 15 amino acids. Looked up from germline, CDR1 is MDHEN and CDR2 is SYDVKM. Here the CDR3 DNA reads TGTGCCAGCAATAATCCGGGACGCAGCACAGATACGCAGTATCTT. Translation gives CASNNPGRSTDTQYL.

In the case of this clonotype: Just one base apart from a much larger clone, this may be a read error. V gene TRBV10-3 combines with J gene TRBJ2-7; perhaps TRBD1 as D (6 bases). Germline V gene data show CDR1 as ENHRY and CDR2 as SYGVKD. The CDR3 length is 13 residues. CDR3 protein: CAIRETGSYEQCF. The CDR3 DNA follows: TGTGCCATCAGAGAGACAGGCTCCTACGAGCAGTGCTTC.

This clonotype appeared a single time. Possible read error: a much larger clone is one base away. The chain employs TRBV28 and TRBJ2-1; 9 bases are shared with TRBD2. The CDR3 is 14 residues long. CDR1 and CDR2 (germline): MDHEN, SYDVKM. V shed 10 bases and J 2 bases; nucleotides not matched to a gene: 6. CDR3 region: CANAGGITYNEQFF. The CDR3 bases are TGTGCCAACGCGGGGGGGATTACCTACAATGAGCAGTTCTTC. Looking up the rest from reference TRBV28 and TRBJ2-1 gives the full variable domain: DVKVTQSSRYLVKRTGEKVFLECVQDMDHENMFWYRQDPGLGLRLIYFSYDVKMKEKGDIPEGYSVSREKKERFSLILESASTNQTSMYLCANAGGITYNEQFFGPGTRLTVL.

This clonotype appeared a few times. The chain has TRBV6-5 and TRBJ2-5; D might be TRBD1 or TRBD2, each matching 5 bases. This CDR3 is 14 amino acids long. The V gene lost 5 bases and the J gene lost 3 bases, with 13 bases spanning the gap. Germline CDR1 is MNHEY and CDR2 is SVGAGI. The DNA of the CDR3 is TGTGCCAGCAGTGCCCAGGGAGAGGAAGAGACCCAGTACTTC. Amino acid sequence: CASSAQGEEETQYF.

This clonotype was recorded a few times. The chain recombines TRBV2 with TRBJ2-7; no firm D call. Germline V gives CDR1 SNHLY, CDR2 FYNNEI. The V and J ends lost 9 bases and 3 bases respectively, with 9 bases between them. CDR3 length: 11 residues. CDR3 bases: TGTGCCAGTGGGTACCTCTACGAGCAGTACTTC. Its translation: CASGYLYEQYF.

A remark on this clonotype: Just one base apart from a much larger clone, this may be a read error. The rearrangement uses TRBV28 and TRBJ2-5; TRBD1 aligns across 7 bases. The CDR3 loop spans 15 amino acids. The germline V gene encodes CDR1 MDHEN and CDR2 SYDVKM. The CDR3 nucleotides are TGTGCCAGCAGTGCCCCCCTACAGGGGAAAGAGACCGAGTACTTC. Protein product: CASSAPLQGKETEYF.

As for this clonotype: Lacking the conserved final phenylalanine or tryptophan, this CDR3 likely reflects a read error. The chain is built from TRBV30 and TRBJ1-1; the D is unclear. CDR3 size: 15 residues. CDR1 is GTSNPN, CDR2 SVGIG, per germline (reference sequence). The CDR3 bases are TGTGCTTGGAGTGTCGGGATAGGGAGAGCCACTGAAGCTTTCTCT. Protein sequence: CAWSVGIGRATEAFS.